The clone carrying this T cell receptor (beta chain) has ten or more counts. Its matching antigen is unknown. Trimming stripped 4 bases from V and 7 bases from J, with 14 bases between. The CDR3 is made up of 13 amino acids. Germline loops: CDR1 SGHRS, CDR2 YFSETQ. Time point defined: longitudinal time-point 1 (baseline). The data derive from a study of neurological immune-mediated disorders. Findings and limits, study-wide: CDR3 amino acid sequences of expanded clones were not shared across subjects, a result suggesting private repertoires in all groups. Falling below healthy controls, multiple sclerosis showed the least TCR clonal expansion, while HTLV-1-associated myelopathy showed the most.

5'RACE with 10-nucleotide random UMIs generated the cDNA. MiXCR, applied by TCRdb to the 5' RACE reads, yields one record per CDR3 protein. The table shows about 71,000 distinct CDR3 sequences, with approximately 10% occurring only once. The chain has TRBV5-1 and TRBJ1-2, with a possible D match to TRBD1 (5 bases). The receptor was isolated from a man aged 25-40 years in good health. The sequenced sample was PBMCs. CDR3 residues: CASSPGTGPGYTF. In nucleotides, the CDR3 is TGCGCCAGCAGCCCGGGAACGGGGCCTGGCTACACCTTC.